This is a list of T cell receptor beta chains from one sample in a study of monozygotic twins with inflammatory bowel disease. TCRdb processed the 5' RACE reads again and assigns one entry to each CDR3 protein, with no DNA. This table lists about 300,000 distinct CDR3 sequences. Sequences were obtained from blood. These TCRs come from a human donor with ulcerative colitis or Crohn's disease, or a healthy co-twin of an affected twin (not recorded which). CDR3s include the opening cysteine and the closing phenylalanine or tryptophan. The order of the fields is J gene, V gene, CDR3 protein.

>TRBJ1-1|TRBV25-1
CASSWTGSQAFF
>TRBJ2-7|TRBV30
CAWSGDTYEQYF
>TRBJ2-1|TRBV18
CASSPSWDRGSEQFF
>TRBJ1-2|TRBV3-1
CASSHLGQGLYGYTF
>TRBJ2-5|TRBV7-8
CASSNGTPETQYF
>TRBJ2-7|TRBV3-1
CASSQDWGGRPYEQYF
>TRBJ2-5|TRBV28
CASIGRLKTQYF
>TRBJ1-1|TRBV29-1
CSVEAGGREAFF
>TRBJ2-7|TRBV5-1
CASSSATGAHEQYF
>TRBJ1-1|TRBV7-7
CASSHGVRLNTEAFF
>TRBJ2-5|TRBV28
CASSYSRDRGRETQYF
>TRBJ2-2|TRBV7-8
CASSLAWRGRAGELFF
>TRBJ2-2|TRBV4-3
CASSQHPLAGGGTGELFF
>TRBJ2-7|TRBV15
CATSRATTKLYF
>TRBJ2-1|TRBV20-1
CSAPYPVEQFF
>TRBJ1-1|TRBV9
CASSVAWTTEAFF
>TRBJ2-7|TRBV16
CASSHPLGTGGLISYEQYF
>TRBJ2-3|TRBV10-1
CASSAGDTQYF
>TRBJ2-5|TRBV7-9
CASSLGPETKETQYF
>TRBJ2-1|TRBV25-1
CASSDPYQGNEQFF
>TRBJ1-6|TRBV24-1
CATSTRADSPLHF
>TRBJ2-7|TRBV4-3
CASSQSPPGRDRGYYEQYF
>TRBJ2-3|TRBV12-3/TRBV12-4
CASSFRTGVMSDTQYF
>TRBJ1-6|TRBV10-2
CASSETGLYNSPLHF
>TRBJ1-5|TRBV7-9
CASSSNRDSNQPQHF
>TRBJ2-1|TRBV5-1
CASSLSGRHGDNEQFF
>TRBJ2-7|TRBV30
CAWSVQGSNEQYF
>TRBJ1-5|TRBV5-8
CASSRRSSNQPQHF
>TRBJ2-1|TRBV12-5
CASGPGGWAEQFF
>TRBJ1-2|TRBV28
CASSLSRNYGYTF
>TRBJ2-5|TRBV5-5
CASSLINQRGQETQYF
>TRBJ1-2|TRBV27
CASSSRTEDYGYTF
>TRBJ2-3|TRBV7-8
CASSLLRLMWDTQYF
>TRBJ1-2|TRBV7-2
CASSLGVGTGLNYGYTF
>TRBJ1-1|TRBV6-2/TRBV6-3
CASARDGGAEAFF
>TRBJ2-1|TRBV20-1
CSAPRQVSYNEQFF
>TRBJ1-2|TRBV10-3
CAITGQAYGYTF
>TRBJ2-1|TRBV12-3/TRBV12-4
CASSSPIDTDEQFF
>TRBJ1-1|TRBV6-2/TRBV6-3
CASSYGGTGRPEAFF
>TRBJ2-2|TRBV7-7
CASSSEHTGELFF
>TRBJ2-7|TRBV6-2/TRBV6-3
CARDDSDEQYF
>TRBJ2-7|TRBV27
CASSWDTGTGSGEQYF
>TRBJ2-1|TRBV6-5
CASSYSISRYNEQFF
>TRBJ2-7|TRBV10-3
CAISASPGQGGEQYF
>TRBJ2-4|TRBV27
CASSLGLAGGPAKNIQYF
>TRBJ1-3|TRBV4-3
CASSQDGRGGTIYF
>TRBJ2-7|TRBV12-3/TRBV12-4
CASSLWTGSSYEQYF
>TRBJ2-7|TRBV7-9
CASSLGYKSSYEQYF
>TRBJ2-1|TRBV7-2
CASSRGGLAEFF
>TRBJ2-7|TRBV7-9
CASSYGQGSSYEQYF
>TRBJ2-5|TRBV5-1
CASSIKQGLETQYF
>TRBJ1-1|TRBV4-3
CASSHGTGQSYTEAFF
>TRBJ1-1|TRBV7-8
CASSPRDHNEAFF
>TRBJ1-2|TRBV29-1
CSVGGTGVNYGYTF